This TCR beta chain emerged from a study of T cells in Graves' hyperthyroidism and ophthalmopathy. Study-level points and caveats: In blood, most of the thyroid clonotypes expanded above 0.001 were also present.

The CDR3 extends over 15 amino acids. CDR1 and CDR2 from the germline V gene are SNHLY and FYNNEI. V lost 8 bases to trimming and J lost 5 bases; unmatched junction nucleotides: 13. Worth noting for this clonotype: Its antigen is as yet unknown.

Authors of the study amplified TCR beta CDR3 regions from RNA transcripts. HTBI primers were employed in a first-round RT-PCR of the TCR CDR3. TCRdb processed the multiplex PCR reads anew with MiXCR; each CDR3 protein has one entry. Among hundreds of thousands of distinct CDR3 sequences listed, about 45% were seen once. The sequence came from an adult man with Graves' disease, either hyperthyroidism or ophthalmopathy (not recorded which). The chain has TRBV2 and TRBJ2-5, with 8 bases that match TRBD1. Sequencing was performed on peripheral blood or thyroid tissue (not recorded which). In nucleotides, the CDR3 is TGTGCCAGCTCAACCACGGTACAGGGGGGCGAGACCCAGTACTTC. It yields the protein CASSTTVQGGETQYF.